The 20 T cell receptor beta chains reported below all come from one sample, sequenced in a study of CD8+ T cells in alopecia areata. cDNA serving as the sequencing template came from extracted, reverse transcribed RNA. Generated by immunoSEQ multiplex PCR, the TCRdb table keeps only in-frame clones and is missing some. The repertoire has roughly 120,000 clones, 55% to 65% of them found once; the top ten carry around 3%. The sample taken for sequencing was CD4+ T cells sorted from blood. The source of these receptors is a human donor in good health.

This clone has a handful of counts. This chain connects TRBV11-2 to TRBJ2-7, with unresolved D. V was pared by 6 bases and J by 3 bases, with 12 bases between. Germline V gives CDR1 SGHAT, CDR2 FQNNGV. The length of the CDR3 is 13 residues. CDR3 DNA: TGTGCCAGCAGGGGTAGCAACCTCTACGAGCAGTACTTC. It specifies CASRGSNLYEQYF.

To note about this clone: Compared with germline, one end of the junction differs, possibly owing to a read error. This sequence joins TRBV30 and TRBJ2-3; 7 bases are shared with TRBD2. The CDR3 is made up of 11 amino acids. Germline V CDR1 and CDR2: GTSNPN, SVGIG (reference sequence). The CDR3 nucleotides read TGCGCGGTGCGGGGGATGGATACGCAGTATTTT. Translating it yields CAVRGMDTQYF.

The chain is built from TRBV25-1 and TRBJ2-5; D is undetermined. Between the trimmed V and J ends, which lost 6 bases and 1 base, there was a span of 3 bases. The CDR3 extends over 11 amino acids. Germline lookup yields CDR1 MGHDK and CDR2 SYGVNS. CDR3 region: CASSPQETQYF. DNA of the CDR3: TGTGCCAGCAGCCCCCAAGAGACCCAGTACTTC.

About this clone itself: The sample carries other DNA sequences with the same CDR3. The chain's CDR3 is CASSPDGNTEAFF. CDR3 bases: TGTGCCAGCAGCCCCGACGGGAACACTGAAGCTTTCTTT. V and J are TRBV11-2 and TRBJ1-1; no reliable D call. The germline V gene encodes CDR1 SGHAT and CDR2 FQNNGV. V lost 5 bases, J lost 1 base, and 8 bases lay in between. The CDR3 is 13 amino acids.

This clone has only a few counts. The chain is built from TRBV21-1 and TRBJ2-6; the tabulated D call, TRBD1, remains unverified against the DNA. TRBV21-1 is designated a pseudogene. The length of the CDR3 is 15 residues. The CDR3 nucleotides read TGTGCCAGCAGTATGACAGGCTCTGGGGCCAACGTCCTGACTTTC. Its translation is CASSMTGSGANVLTF.

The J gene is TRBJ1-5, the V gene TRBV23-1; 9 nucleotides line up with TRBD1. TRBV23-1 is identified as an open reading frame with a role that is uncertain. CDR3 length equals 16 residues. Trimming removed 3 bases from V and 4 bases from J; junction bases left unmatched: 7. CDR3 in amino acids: CASSHFRDRVNQPQHF. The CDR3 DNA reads TGCGCCAGCAGTCACTTCCGGGACAGGGTAAATCAGCCCCAGCATTTT.

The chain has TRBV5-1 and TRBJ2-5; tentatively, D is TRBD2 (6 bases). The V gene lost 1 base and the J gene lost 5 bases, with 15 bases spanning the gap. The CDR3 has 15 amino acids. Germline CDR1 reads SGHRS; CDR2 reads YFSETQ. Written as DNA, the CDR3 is TGCGCCAGCAGCTTGACTAGCCAACCTAGGGAGACCCAGTACTTC. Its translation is CASSLTSQPRETQYF.

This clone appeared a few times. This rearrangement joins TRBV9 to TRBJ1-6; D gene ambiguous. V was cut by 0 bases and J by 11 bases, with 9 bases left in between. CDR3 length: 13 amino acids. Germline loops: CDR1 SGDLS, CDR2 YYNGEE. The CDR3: CASSVGFVAPLHF. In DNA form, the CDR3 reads TGTGCCAGCAGCGTAGGGTTTGTGGCACCCCTCCACTTT. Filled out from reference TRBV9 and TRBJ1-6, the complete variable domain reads DSGVTQTPKHLITATGQRVTLRCSPRSGDLSVYWYQQSLDQGLQFLIQYYNGEERAKGNILERFSAQQFPDLHSELNLSSLELGDSALYFCASSVGFVAPLHFGNGTRLTVT.

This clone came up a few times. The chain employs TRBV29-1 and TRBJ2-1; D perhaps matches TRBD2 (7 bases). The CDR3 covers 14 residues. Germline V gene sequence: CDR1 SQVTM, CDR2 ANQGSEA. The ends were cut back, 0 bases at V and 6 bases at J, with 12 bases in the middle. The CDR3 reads CSVEDFRGANEQFF. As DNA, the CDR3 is TGCAGCGTTGAAGATTTTCGGGGGGCCAATGAGCAGTTCTTC.

The CDR3, as DNA: TGCGCCAGCAGTGACGGCGGGGGGTTATACGAGCAGTACTTC. Its protein is CASSDGGGLYEQYF. V and J are TRBV10-2 and TRBJ2-7; TRBD2 agrees at 8 bases. Per the germline V gene, CDR1 is WSHSY and CDR2 is SAAADI. The CDR3 spans 14 residues. V gave up 3 bases and J gave up 4 bases; unmatched junction bases: 5.

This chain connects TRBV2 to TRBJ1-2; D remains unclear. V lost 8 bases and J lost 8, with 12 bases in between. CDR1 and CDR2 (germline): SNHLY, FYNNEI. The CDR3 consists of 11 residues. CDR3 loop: CASGGGRGYTF. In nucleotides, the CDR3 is TGTGCCAGCGGCGGAGGACGGGGCTACACCTTC.

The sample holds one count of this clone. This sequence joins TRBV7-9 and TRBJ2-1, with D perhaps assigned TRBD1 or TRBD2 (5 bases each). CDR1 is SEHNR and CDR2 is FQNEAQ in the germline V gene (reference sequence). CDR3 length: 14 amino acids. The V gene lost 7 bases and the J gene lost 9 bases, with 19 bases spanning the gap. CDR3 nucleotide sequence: TGTGCCAGCACTCCCGGGACCCATTCCACTGAGCAGTTCTTC. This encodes CASTPGTHSTEQFF.

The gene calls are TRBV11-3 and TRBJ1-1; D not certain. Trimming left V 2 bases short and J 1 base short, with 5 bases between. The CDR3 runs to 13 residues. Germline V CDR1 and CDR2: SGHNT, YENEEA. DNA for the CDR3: TGTGCCAGCAGCTTACAGCGGAACACTGAAGCTTTCTTT. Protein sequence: CASSLQRNTEAFF.

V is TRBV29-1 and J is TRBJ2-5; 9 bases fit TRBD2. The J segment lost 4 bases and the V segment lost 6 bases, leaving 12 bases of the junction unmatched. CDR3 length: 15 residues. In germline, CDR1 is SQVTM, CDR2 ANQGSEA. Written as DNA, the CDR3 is TGCAGCGTAAGACGCGGGGGGGCCGCAGGAGAGACCCAGTACTTC. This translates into CSVRRGGAAGETQYF.

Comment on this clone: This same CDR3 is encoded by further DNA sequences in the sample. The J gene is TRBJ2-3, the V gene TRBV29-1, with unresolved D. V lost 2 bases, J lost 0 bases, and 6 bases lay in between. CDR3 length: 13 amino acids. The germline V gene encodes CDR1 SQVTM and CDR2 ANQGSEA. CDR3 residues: CSVESTSTDTQYF. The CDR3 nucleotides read TGCAGCGTTGAATCCACCAGCACAGATACGCAGTATTTT.

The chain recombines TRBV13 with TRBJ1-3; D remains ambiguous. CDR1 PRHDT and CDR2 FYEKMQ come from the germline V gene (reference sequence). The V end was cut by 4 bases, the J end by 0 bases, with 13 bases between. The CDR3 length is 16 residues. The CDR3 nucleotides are TGTGCCAGCAGCTCCTTCCGACGGGACTCTGGAAACACCATATATTTT. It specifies CASSSFRRDSGNTIYF.

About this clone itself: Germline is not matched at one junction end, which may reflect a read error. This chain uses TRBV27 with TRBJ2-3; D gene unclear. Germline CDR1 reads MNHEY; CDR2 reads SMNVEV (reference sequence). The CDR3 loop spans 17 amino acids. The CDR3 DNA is TGTGCCAGCAGCTTATCGAGTAGAACCCCAGCAACAGATACGCAGTATTTT. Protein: CASSLSSRTPATDTQYF.

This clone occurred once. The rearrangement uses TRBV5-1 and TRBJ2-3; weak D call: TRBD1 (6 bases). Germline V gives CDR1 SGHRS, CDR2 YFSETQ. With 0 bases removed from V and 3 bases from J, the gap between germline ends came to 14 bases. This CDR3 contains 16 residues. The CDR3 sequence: CASSLAGESITDTQYF. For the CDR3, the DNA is TGCGCCAGCAGCTTGGCAGGGGAGTCTATAACAGATACGCAGTATTTT.

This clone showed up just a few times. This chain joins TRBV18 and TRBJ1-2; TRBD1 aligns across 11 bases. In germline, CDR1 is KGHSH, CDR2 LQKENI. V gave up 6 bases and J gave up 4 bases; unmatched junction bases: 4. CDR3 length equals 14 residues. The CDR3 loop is CASSPGQGAYGYTF. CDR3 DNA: TGTGCCAGCTCGCCCGGACAGGGGGCCTATGGCTACACCTTC.

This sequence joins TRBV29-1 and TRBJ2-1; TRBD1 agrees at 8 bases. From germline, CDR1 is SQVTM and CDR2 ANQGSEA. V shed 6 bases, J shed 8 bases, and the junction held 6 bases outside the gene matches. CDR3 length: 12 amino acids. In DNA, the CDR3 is TGCAGCGTGGCGACAGGGGTCGATGAGCAGTTCTTC. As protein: CSVATGVDEQFF.